This passage covers 5 T cell receptor beta chains from one sample sequenced in a study of T cell repertoires in cytomegalovirus infection. These TCRs are of unknown antigen specificity. TCRdb itself ran the reads through MiXCR, one entry per CDR3 protein. The data show about 110,000 distinct CDR3 sequences, less than 55% seen once. Sequencing was performed on CD8+ T cells from cultured PBMCs, taken from culture after CMV antigen stimulation. All receptors derive from a human donor in good health (CMV status not recorded). Some clones in this sample may be carry-over from other donors' samples.

Only a few counts were recorded for this clonotype. The chain combines TRBV7-2 with TRBJ2-2; D tentatively fits TRBD1 or TRBD2 (5 bases each). The V end lost 4 bases, the J end lost 4 bases, and 10 bases lay between the germline ends. The CDR3 has 14 amino acids. The germline V gene encodes CDR1 SGHTA and CDR2 FQGNSA. This CDR3 reads CASSSGPGTGELFF. The CDR3 nucleotides read TGTGCCAGCAGCTCGGGACCCGGCACCGGGGAGCTGTTTTTT.

This clonotype was detected only a few times. The rearrangement links TRBV20-1 to TRBJ2-3, with TRBD2 matching 12 bases. There are 16 residues in the CDR3. Losses at the gene ends were 5 bases for V and 5 bases for J; bases not matched to a gene: 11. The germline V gene has CDR1 DFQATT and CDR2 SNEGSKA (reference sequence). This CDR3 reads CSASRPGLAGLDTQYF. DNA of the CDR3: TGCAGTGCTTCACGCCCCGGACTAGCGGGGCTAGATACGCAGTATTTT.

This clonotype is a singleton in its sample. J is TRBJ2-2 and V is TRBV5-1; TRBD2 might be the D (5 bases). This CDR3 is built from 17 residues. Trimming stripped 0 bases from V and 2 bases from J, with 14 bases between. CDR1 is SGHRS and CDR2 is YFSETQ in the germline V gene. The CDR3 nucleotides are TGCGCCAGCAGCTTGGAGGGAACCCGGGGAAACACCGGGGAGCTGTTTTTT. Translating gives CASSLEGTRGNTGELFF.

The chain employs TRBV7-6 and TRBJ2-7; no definite D call. V was clipped by 8 bases and J by 5 bases, with 16 bases between them. This CDR3 region has 13 residues. Germline V CDR1 and CDR2: SGHVS, FNYEAQ. CDR3 protein: CASAYGPVDEQYF. The CDR3 bases are TGTGCCAGCGCTTATGGGCCCGTAGACGAGCAGTACTTC. Using reference TRBV7-6 and TRBJ2-7 for the parts outside the CDR3, the full variable domain is GAGVSQSPRYKVTKRGQDVALRCDPISGHVSLYWYRQALGQGPEFLTYFNYEAQQDKSGLPNDRFSAERPEGSISTLTIQRTEQRDSAMYRCASAYGPVDEQYFGPGTRLTVT.

In DNA, the CDR3 is TGTGCCAGCAGTTTAGAGCTTAGGATGAACACTGAAGCTTTCTTT. Encoded protein: CASSLELRMNTEAFF. The chain couples TRBV12-3 or TRBV12-4 to TRBJ1-1; no clear D gene. Trimming removed 1 base from V and 0 bases from J, with 9 bases in between. The CDR3 contains 15 residues.